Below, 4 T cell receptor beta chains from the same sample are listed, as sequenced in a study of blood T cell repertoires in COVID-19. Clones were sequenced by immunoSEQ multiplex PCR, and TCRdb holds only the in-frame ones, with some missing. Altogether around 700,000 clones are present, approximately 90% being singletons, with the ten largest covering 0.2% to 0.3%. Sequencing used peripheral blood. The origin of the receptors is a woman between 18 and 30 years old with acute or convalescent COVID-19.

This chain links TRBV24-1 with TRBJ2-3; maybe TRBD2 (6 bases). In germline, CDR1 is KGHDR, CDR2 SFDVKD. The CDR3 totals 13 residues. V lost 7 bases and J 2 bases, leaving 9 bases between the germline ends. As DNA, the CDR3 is TGTGCCACCAGGAGGACTACCACAGATACGCAGTATTTT. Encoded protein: CATRRTTTDTQYF.

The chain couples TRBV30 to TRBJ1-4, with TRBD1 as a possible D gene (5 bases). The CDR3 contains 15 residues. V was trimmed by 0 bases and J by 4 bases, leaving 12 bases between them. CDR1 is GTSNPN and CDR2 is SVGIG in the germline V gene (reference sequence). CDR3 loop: CAWSVPRQINEKLFF. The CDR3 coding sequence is TGTGCCTGGAGTGTACCCCGACAGATTAATGAAAAACTGTTTTTT. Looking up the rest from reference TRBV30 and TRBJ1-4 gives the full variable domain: SQTIHQWPATLVQPVGSPLSLECTVEGTSNPNLYWYRQAAGRGLQLLFYSVGIGQISSEVPQNLSASRPQDRQFILSSKKLLLSDSGFYLCAWSVPRQINEKLFFGSGTQLSVL.

The CDR3 loop is CAVRSGETYGYTF. CDR3 sequence (DNA): TGTGCCGTACGTTCCGGGGAGACCTATGGCTACACCTTC. The chain is built from TRBV6-6 and TRBJ1-2, with unresolved D. Trimming stripped 11 bases from V and 4 bases from J, with 17 bases between. Germline CDR1 reads MNHNY; CDR2 reads SVGAGI (reference sequence). The CDR3 covers 13 residues.

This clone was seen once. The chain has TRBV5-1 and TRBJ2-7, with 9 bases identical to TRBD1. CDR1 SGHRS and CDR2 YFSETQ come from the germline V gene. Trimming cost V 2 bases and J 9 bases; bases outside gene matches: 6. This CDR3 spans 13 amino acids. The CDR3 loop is CASSLQETGGQYF. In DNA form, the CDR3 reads TGCGCCAGCAGCTTACAAGAGACAGGGGGGCAGTACTTC.